Shown below are 12 T cell receptor beta chains from a single sample sequenced in a study of blood T cell repertoires in COVID-19. Clones were read by immunoSEQ multiplex PCR, and TCRdb kept only the in-frame ones, dropping some. The profile covers hundreds of thousands of clones, with 80% to 90% appearing a single time and about 2% taken by the ten largest. The material sequenced was PBMCs or T cells enriched from blood (not recorded which). The receptor source for this set is a man aged 25 to 40 who had recovered from COVID-19.

J is TRBJ2-7 and V is TRBV23-1, with D possibly TRBD1 on 6 matching bases. TRBV23-1 is an open reading frame whose function is uncertain. The CDR3 totals 13 residues. V gave up 1 base and J gave up 5 bases, with 9 bases separating them. The CDR3 DNA reads as TGCGCCAGCAGTCAATTACAGGGCCACGAGCAGTACTTC. This encodes CASSQLQGHEQYF.

The V and J genes are TRBV7-6 and TRBJ2-7; 10 bases match TRBD1. The germline V gene has CDR1 SGHVS and CDR2 FNYEAQ. The CDR3 runs 17 residues. J gave up 2 bases and V 5 bases, and 12 bases lay outside the gene matches. The CDR3 sequence is CASSTARTGGNPYEQYF. DNA of the CDR3: TGTGCCAGCAGCACGGCCAGGACAGGGGGTAACCCCTACGAGCAGTACTTC. Combining the CDR3 with reference TRBV7-6 and TRBJ2-7 gives the whole variable domain GAGVSQSPRYKVTKRGQDVALRCDPISGHVSLYWYRQALGQGPEFLTYFNYEAQQDKSGLPNDRFSAERPEGSISTLTIQRTEQRDSAMYRCASSTARTGGNPYEQYFGPGTRLTVT.

This rearrangement joins TRBV11-2 to TRBJ2-1; 10 positions match TRBD1. The CDR3 spans 14 residues. Germline lookup yields CDR1 SGHAT and CDR2 FQNNGV. With 3 bases clipped from V and 10 bases from J, the junction kept 6 bases outside the gene matches. CDR3 coding DNA: TGTGCCAGCAGCTTCGGACAGGGGGGATACGAGCAGTTCTTC. Translated, it gives CASSFGQGGYEQFF.

V is TRBV24-1 and J is TRBJ2-3; D remains unclear. Germline CDR1 is KGHDR and CDR2 is SFDVKD. This CDR3 comprises 14 residues. V was cut by 6 bases and J by 2 bases, with 11 bases left in between. The CDR3 region has the DNA TGTGCCACCAGTCAAGCGACGTTCACAGATACGCAGTATTTT. Its protein product is CATSQATFTDTQYF.

This chain joins TRBV5-1 and TRBJ2-1; 12 bases line up with TRBD1. In germline, CDR1 is SGHRS, CDR2 YFSETQ. This CDR3 is built from 15 residues. V lost 1 base, J lost 8 bases, and 4 bases stayed unmatched. The chain's CDR3 is CASSLSGTGGYEQFF. CDR3 sequence (DNA): TGCGCCAGCAGCTTGTCAGGGACAGGGGGCTATGAGCAGTTCTTC.

The V gene is TRBV10-3, the J gene TRBJ1-2; 9 bases align to TRBD1. CDR3 length equals 12 residues. V gave up 8 bases and J gave up 4 bases; unmatched junction bases: 2. The germline gives CDR1 ENHRY, CDR2 SYGVKD. CDR3 DNA: TGTGCCATCCAGGACAGGGGCTATGGCTACACCTTC. Protein: CAIQDRGYGYTF.

This clone was seen repeatedly, ten times or more. At the DNA level, this CDR3 is encoded by other sequences in the same sample as well. V gene TRBV6-5 combines with J gene TRBJ2-7, with TRBD1 matching over 11 bases. Germline V lookup: CDR1 MNHEY, CDR2 SVGAGI. This CDR3 spans 15 amino acids. V gave up 0 bases and J gave up 3 bases; unmatched junction bases: 1. The CDR3 here is CASSYSGTGGYEQYF. The CDR3 nucleotides read TGTGCCAGCAGTTACTCCGGGACAGGGGGCTACGAGCAGTACTTC.

V is TRBV10-3 and J is TRBJ1-3, with a tentative D call TRBD1 (5 bases). CDR3 length equals 14 residues. V was shortened by 10 bases and J by 4 bases, with 17 bases between the two germline ends. CDR1 ENHRY and CDR2 SYGVKD come from the germline V gene. CDR3 residues: CATLGGLSGNTIYF. CDR3 bases: TGTGCCACGCTGGGGGGACTCTCAGGAAACACCATATATTTT.

V usage is TRBV7-9 and J usage is TRBJ1-4, with D perhaps TRBD1 (6 bases). The CDR3 totals 15 residues. The germline V and J ends were trimmed by 3 bases and 6 bases, with 14 bases remaining between them. The germline V gene encodes CDR1 SEHNR and CDR2 FQNEAQ (reference sequence). CDR3 sequence (DNA): TGTGCCAGCAGCTTTACACAGGGACAAGATGAAAAACTGTTTTTT. Its translation is CASSFTQGQDEKLFF.

This chain connects TRBV9 to TRBJ2-1, with 9 nucleotides matching TRBD1. The ends lost 7 bases at V and 1 base at J; junction bases unmatched: 6. CDR1 and CDR2 from the germline V gene are SGDLS and YYNGEE. The CDR3 runs to 15 residues. This chain's CDR3 is CASGGGQGSYNEQFF. In DNA, the CDR3 is TGTGCCAGCGGAGGGGGACAGGGTTCCTACAATGAGCAGTTCTTC. The whole variable domain, remainder taken from reference TRBV9 and TRBJ2-1, is DSGVTQTPKHLITATGQRVTLRCSPRSGDLSVYWYQQSLDQGLQFLIQYYNGEERAKGNILERFSAQQFPDLHSELNLSSLELGDSALYFCASGGGQGSYNEQFFGPGTRLTVL.

This chain links TRBV11-2 with TRBJ2-7, with 13 nucleotides matching TRBD2. V dropped 5 bases and J dropped 2; count of bases not matched to a gene: 9. CDR3 length: 17 amino acids. Germline V gene data show CDR1 as SGHAT and CDR2 as FQNNGV. The CDR3 region is CASSPIKTSGGTYEQYF. CDR3 nucleotide sequence: TGTGCCAGCAGCCCCATCAAGACTAGCGGGGGGACCTACGAGCAGTACTTC.

The rearrangement joins TRBV7-8 to TRBJ1-5; no firm D call. CDR1 is SGHVS and CDR2 is FQNEAQ in the germline V gene. The germline V and J ends were trimmed by 5 bases and 6 bases, with 14 bases remaining between them. The CDR3 totals 14 residues. CDR3 sequence: CASSTKGGSQPQHF. Here the CDR3 DNA reads TGTGCCAGCAGCACCAAGGGAGGGTCTCAGCCCCAGCATTTT.